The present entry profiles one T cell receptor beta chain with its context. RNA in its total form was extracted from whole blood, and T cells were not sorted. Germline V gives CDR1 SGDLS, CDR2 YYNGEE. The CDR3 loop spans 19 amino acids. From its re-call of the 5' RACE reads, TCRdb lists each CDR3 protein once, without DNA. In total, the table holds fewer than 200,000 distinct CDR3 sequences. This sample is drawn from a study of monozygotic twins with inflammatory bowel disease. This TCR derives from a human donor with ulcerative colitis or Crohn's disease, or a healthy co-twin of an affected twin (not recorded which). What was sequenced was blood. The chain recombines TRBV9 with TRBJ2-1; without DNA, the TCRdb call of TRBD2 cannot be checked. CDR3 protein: CASSVDTPWGTSGSDEQFF.